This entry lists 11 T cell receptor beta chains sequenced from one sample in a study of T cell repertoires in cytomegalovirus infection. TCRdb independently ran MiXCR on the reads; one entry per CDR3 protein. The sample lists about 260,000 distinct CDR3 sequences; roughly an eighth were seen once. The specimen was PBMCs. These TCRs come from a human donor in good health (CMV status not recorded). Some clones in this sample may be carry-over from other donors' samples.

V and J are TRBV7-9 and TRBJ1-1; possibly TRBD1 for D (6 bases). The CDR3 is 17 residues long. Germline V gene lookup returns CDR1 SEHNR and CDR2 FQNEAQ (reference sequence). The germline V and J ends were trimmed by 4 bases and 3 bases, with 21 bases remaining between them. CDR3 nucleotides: TGTGCCAGCAGCTCCATCTTTAACAGGGATTCGGACACTGAAGCTTTCTTT. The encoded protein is CASSSIFNRDSDTEAFF.

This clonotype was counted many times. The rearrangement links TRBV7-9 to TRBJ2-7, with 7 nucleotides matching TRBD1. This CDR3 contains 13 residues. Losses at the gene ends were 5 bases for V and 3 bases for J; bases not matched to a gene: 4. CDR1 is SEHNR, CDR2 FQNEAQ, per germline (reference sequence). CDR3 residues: CASSLGQNYEQYF. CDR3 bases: TGTGCCAGCAGCCTGGGACAGAACTACGAGCAGTACTTC.

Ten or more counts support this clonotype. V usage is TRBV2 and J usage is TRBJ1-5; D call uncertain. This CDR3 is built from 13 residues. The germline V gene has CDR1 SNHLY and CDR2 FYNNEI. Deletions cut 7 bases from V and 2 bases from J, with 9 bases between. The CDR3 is CASKVDGNQPQHF. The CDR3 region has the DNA TGTGCCAGCAAGGTGGACGGCAATCAGCCCCAGCATTTT.

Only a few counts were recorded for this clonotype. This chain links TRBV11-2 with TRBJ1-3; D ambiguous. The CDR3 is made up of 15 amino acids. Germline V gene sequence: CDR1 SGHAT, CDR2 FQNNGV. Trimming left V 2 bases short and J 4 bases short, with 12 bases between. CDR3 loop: CASSLQTSVGNTIYF. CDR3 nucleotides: TGTGCCAGCAGCTTACAAACGAGTGTAGGAAACACCATATATTTT.

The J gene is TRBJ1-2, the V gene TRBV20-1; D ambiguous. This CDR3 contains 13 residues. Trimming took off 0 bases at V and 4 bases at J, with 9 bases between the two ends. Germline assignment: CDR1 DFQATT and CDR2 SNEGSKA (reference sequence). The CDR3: CSARERGGYGYTF. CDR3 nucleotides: TGCAGTGCTAGAGAGCGGGGAGGCTATGGCTACACCTTC.

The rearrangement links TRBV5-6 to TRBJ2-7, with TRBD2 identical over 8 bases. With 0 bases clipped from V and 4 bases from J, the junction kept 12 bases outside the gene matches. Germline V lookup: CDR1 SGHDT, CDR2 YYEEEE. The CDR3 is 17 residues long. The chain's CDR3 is CASSLGWNKRESYEQYF. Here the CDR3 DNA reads TGTGCCAGCAGCTTGGGTTGGAATAAGCGGGAGTCTTACGAGCAGTACTTC.

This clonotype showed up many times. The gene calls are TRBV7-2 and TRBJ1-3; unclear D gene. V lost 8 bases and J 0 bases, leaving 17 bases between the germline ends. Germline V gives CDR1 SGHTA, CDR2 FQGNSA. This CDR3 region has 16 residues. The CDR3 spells CASGSYGGSSGNTIYF. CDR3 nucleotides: TGTGCCAGCGGATCGTACGGCGGCAGCTCTGGAAACACCATATATTTT.

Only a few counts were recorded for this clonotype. This CDR3 is CASSQQVGSVGYNEQFF. DNA for the CDR3: TGCGCCAGCAGCCAACAAGTTGGCAGTGTGGGCTACAATGAGCAGTTCTTC. The chain is built from TRBV4-1 and TRBJ2-1, with D hard to call. The CDR3 runs 17 residues. In germline, CDR1 is MGHRA, CDR2 YSYEKL. Trimming shortened V by 2 bases and J by 3 bases, and 17 bases separated the two germline ends.

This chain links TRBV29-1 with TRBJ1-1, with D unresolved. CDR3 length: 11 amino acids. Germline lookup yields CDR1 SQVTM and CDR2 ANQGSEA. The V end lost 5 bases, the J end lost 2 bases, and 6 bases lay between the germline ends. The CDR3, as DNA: TGCAGCGTTATCGGCAACACTGAAGCTTTCTTT. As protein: CSVIGNTEAFF.

The CDR3 bases are TGCGCCAGTAGTCTGACAGGGGGCTTGAGCAATCAGCCCCAGCATTTT. Encoded protein: CASSLTGGLSNQPQHF. The chain is built from TRBV10-2 and TRBJ1-5; 10 nucleotides agree with TRBD1. The CDR3 is made up of 16 amino acids. Germline CDR1 reads WSHSY; CDR2 reads SAAADI. V shed 9 bases and J 1 base; nucleotides not matched to a gene: 9.

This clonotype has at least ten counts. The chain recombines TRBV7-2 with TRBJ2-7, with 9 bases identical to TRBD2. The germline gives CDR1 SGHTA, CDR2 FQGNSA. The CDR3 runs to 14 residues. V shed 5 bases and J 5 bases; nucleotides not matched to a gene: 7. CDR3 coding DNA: TGTGCCAGCAGCCCACGGACTAGCGCAAACGAGCAGTACTTC. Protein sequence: CASSPRTSANEQYF. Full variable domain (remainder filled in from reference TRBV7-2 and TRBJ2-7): GAGVSQSPSNKVTEKGKDVELRCDPISGHTALYWYRQSLGQGLEFLIYFQGNSAPDKSGLPSDRFSAERTGGSVSTLTIQRTQQEDSAVYLCASSPRTSANEQYFGPGTRLTVT.